Below, one T cell receptor beta chain is given with its context. The CDR3 is 15 residues long. The germline V and J ends were trimmed by 4 bases and 11 bases, with 18 bases remaining between them. Germline assignment: CDR1 LGHDT and CDR2 YNNKEL (reference sequence). An input of roughly 0.45 to 1 ug of RNA was subjected to reverse transcription using random hexamers. MiXCR was run by TCRdb on the immunoSEQ multiplex PCR reads, yielding one entry per CDR3 protein. The sample has 84,000 or so distinct CDR3 sequences, 90% to 95% seen once. This entry belongs to a study of CD8 T cells in Susac syndrome. The diagnostic criteria were recently defined, and patients with Susac syndrome met them for definite or probable disease.

The sample comprised CD8+ T cells from PBMCs. The chain links TRBV3-1 to TRBJ1-6; a weak D match, TRBD1 (5 bases). The origin of this receptor is a human donor with Susac syndrome. CDR3 region: CASSREGREVPPLHF. DNA of the CDR3: TGTGCCAGCAGCCGGGAGGGCAGGGAGGTCCCACCCCTCCACTTT. Complete variable domain (other parts from reference TRBV3-1 and TRBJ1-6): DTAVSQTPKYLVTQMGNDKSIKCEQNLGHDTMYWYKQDSKKFLKIMFSYNNKELIINETVPNRFSPKSPDKAHLNLHINSLELGDSAVYFCASSREGREVPPLHFGNGTRLTVT.